This TCR delta chain was identified during a study of γδ T cells in repeated Plasmodium falciparum infection. General study results and limits: Over time and infection, Vgamma9/Vdelta2+ repertoires remained highly stable and polyclonal.

This clone was observed a few times. The target antigen is unknown. TCRdb's entry gives the protein of a much larger clone, which mismatches this DNA's translation at residue 12, likely from a read error; the protein reported here is translated from the DNA. Sequencing covered both gamma and delta TCR chains per sample. TCRdb reanalysed the multiplex PCR reads via CATT. The sample has roughly 48,000 delta-chain clones; 1.6% are singletons. Gammadelta T cells were flow-sorted from PBMC into Vgamma9/Vdelta2+ and Vdelta2-negative populations for bulk analysis. Germline CDR1 TSWWSYY, CDR2 QGS. The CDR3 covers 16 residues. Trimming took 3 bases from V and 7 from J, leaving 21 bases between them.

The clonotype was recovered from a pool of human donors (malaria-infected and uninfected, not separated). Specimen: gamma-delta T cells from blood. The V call is TRDV1, the J call TRDJ1, with D unresolved. The J gene, left out of TCRdb, was set here by checking the DNA against germline. This CDR3 reads CALGDPLLTGLGKLIF. CDR3 in DNA: TGTGCTCTTGGGGATCCTCTACTTACGGGGCTCGGTAAACTCATCTTT.